One sample yielded the 28 T cell receptor beta chains listed below, sequenced in a study of Ad26.COV2.S vaccination and SARS-CoV-2 variants. This sample's treatment: about 20 received Ad26.COV2.S at low or high dose, single or two shots; roughly five received placebo; per-sample allocation not given. Samples analyzed were those drawn on day 63 after the first vaccine or placebo injection. Method: immunoSEQ multiplex PCR; TCRdb's copy keeps in-frame clones and lacks some. The data contain approximately 350,000 clones, roughly 91% of them singletons. The sequencing used peripheral blood, collected in a trial of Ad26.COV2.S vaccine versus placebo. Receptor source: a person between 18 and 59 years old who received the Ad26.COV2.S COVID-19 vaccine or a placebo.

Only one count was recorded for this clone. This chain joins TRBV19 and TRBJ1-2, with no clear D. Between the trimmed V and J ends, which lost 7 bases and 8 bases, there was a span of 20 bases. The germline V gene encodes CDR1 LNHDA and CDR2 SQIVND (reference sequence). The CDR3 has 14 residues. The CDR3 bases are TGTGCCAGTATGCTCGCGGCGGAACCTATGGGCTACACCTTC. Its translation is CASMLAAEPMGYTF.

V is TRBV3-1 (or the pseudogene TRBV3-2) and J is TRBJ2-3, with TRBD2 matching 10 bases. The V gene end was trimmed by 0 bases and the J gene end by 1 base; junction bases not matched to a gene: 10. Germline lookup yields CDR1 LGHDT and CDR2 YNNKEL (reference sequence). The CDR3 is 19 residues long. CDR3 sequence: CASSQDSGGAGFGTDTQYF. The CDR3 coding sequence is TGTGCCAGCAGCCAAGACAGCGGGGGGGCCGGATTTGGCACAGATACGCAGTATTTT.

This clone was recorded once. The junction does not match germline at one end; this may be a read error. The chain uses TRBV6-1 and TRBJ1-6; no reliable D call. In germline, CDR1 is MNHNS, CDR2 SASEGT. The CDR3 spans 13 residues. The CDR3 coding sequence is TGTGCTAGCAGTGAATCATTTGATTCACCCCTCCACTTT. Protein sequence: CASSESFDSPLHF.

The chain couples TRBV30 to TRBJ2-7; no reliable D call. V was pared by 7 bases and J by 9 bases, with 16 bases between. The CDR3 length is 11 residues. CDR1 GTSNPN and CDR2 SVGIG come from the germline V gene (reference sequence). The CDR3 spells CASLTSGVQYF. The CDR3, as DNA: TGTGCCTCCCTGACCTCTGGGGTGCAGTACTTC.

DNA of the CDR3: TGTGCCAGCAGCGCAACTTTTGGCAAAGACTATGGCTACACCTTC. This sequence encodes CASSATFGKDYGYTF. The chain combines TRBV9 with TRBJ1-2; D is uncertain. Trimming shortened V by 3 bases and J by 3 bases, and 15 bases separated the two germline ends. Looked up from germline, CDR1 is SGDLS and CDR2 is YYNGEE. The CDR3 sequence is 15 residues long.

The chain combines TRBV18 with TRBJ2-7; 7 bases align to TRBD1. Trimming took 4 bases from V and 4 from J; bases not matched to a gene: 16. Germline V gene lookup returns CDR1 KGHSH and CDR2 LQKENI. The length of the CDR3 is 17 residues. Written as DNA, the CDR3 is TGTGCCAGCTCACTCCGCCGCGACCAGGGGGTAACTTACGAGCAGTACTTC. Protein: CASSLRRDQGVTYEQYF.

The chain employs TRBV6-5 and TRBJ2-5; 13 nucleotides agree with TRBD2. Germline CDR1 is MNHEY and CDR2 is SVGAGI. CDR3 length: 15 residues. Losses at the gene ends were 8 bases for V and 5 bases for J; bases not matched to a gene: 8. CDR3 sequence: CASRTSGGVSETQYF. The CDR3 nucleotides read TGTGCCAGCCGCACTAGCGGGGGGGTCTCGGAGACCCAGTACTTC.

The chain employs TRBV6-5 and TRBJ2-7, with TRBD1 matching over 9 bases. CDR3 size: 15 residues. Germline V gene sequence: CDR1 MNHEY, CDR2 SVGAGI. Trimming cost V 6 bases and J 6 bases; bases outside gene matches: 12. CDR3 DNA: TGTGCCAGCAGACAGGGGGCAGAAAGTTATATCGAGCAGTACTTC. Its translation: CASRQGAESYIEQYF.

The genes are TRBV7-2 and TRBJ2-7; 9 nucleotides align to TRBD2. The trim removed 1 base at V and 4 bases at J, leaving 14 bases unmatched. CDR1 SGHTA and CDR2 FQGNSA come from the germline V gene. This CDR3 region has 18 residues. In DNA, the CDR3 is TGTGCCAGCAGCTTAGGTCCCATAGCTAGCGGGGTTATATACGAGCAGTACTTC. Translated: CASSLGPIASGVIYEQYF.

The chain recombines TRBV5-6 with TRBJ2-7, with D maybe TRBD2 (6 bases). From germline, CDR1 is SGHDT and CDR2 YYEEEE. V dropped 0 bases and J dropped 4 bases, with 11 bases sitting between them. The CDR3 is 14 amino acids. DNA for the CDR3: TGTGCCAGCAGCTTGGAGTTAGCGGCATACGAGCAGTACTTC. Translating gives CASSLELAAYEQYF.

The gene calls are TRBV25-1 and TRBJ1-2; no firm D call. The V gene's germline CDR1 is MGHDK and CDR2 SYGVNS. V was shortened by 1 base and J by 5 bases, with 11 bases between the two germline ends. The CDR3 is made up of 14 amino acids. The CDR3 protein is CASSESGRGYGYTF. CDR3 in DNA: TGTGCCAGCAGTGAATCGGGCCGGGGTTATGGCTACACCTTC.

This sequence joins TRBV6-6 and TRBJ2-2; 12 bases fit TRBD1. This CDR3 spans 16 amino acids. Germline lookup yields CDR1 MNHNY and CDR2 SVGAGI (reference sequence). The V segment lost 5 bases and the J segment 8 bases; nucleotides outside the gene matches: 9. CDR3 nucleotides: TGTGCCAGCAGTCCCCCGGGACAGGGGGCAGCGGGGGAGCTGTTTTTT. Translated: CASSPPGQGAAGELFF.

The rearrangement uses TRBV25-1 and TRBJ2-7, with 7 bases fitting TRBD1. Germline V gene data show CDR1 as MGHDK and CDR2 as SYGVNS. Trimming cost V 7 bases and J 1 base; bases outside gene matches: 7. The CDR3 is made up of 14 amino acids. The CDR3 sequence: CASTYGTASYEQYF. The CDR3, as DNA: TGTGCCAGCACCTATGGGACAGCTTCCTACGAGCAGTACTTC.

The rearrangement uses TRBV5-4 and TRBJ1-2, with 9 bases identical to TRBD1. Germline lookup yields CDR1 SGHNT and CDR2 YYREEE (reference sequence). V was pared by 1 base and J by 5 bases, with 12 bases of the junction left unmatched. This CDR3 spans 17 amino acids. The CDR3 bases are TGTGCCAGCAGCTTGCCTAAGACGGGACAGGGCCTATATGGCTACACCTTC. This encodes CASSLPKTGQGLYGYTF.

This clone has just one count. The chain recombines TRBV7-8 with TRBJ1-2, with unresolved D. V was cut by 5 bases and J by 3 bases, with 10 bases left in between. The CDR3 covers 13 residues. Germline lookup yields CDR1 SGHVS and CDR2 FQNEAQ. CDR3 bases: TGTGCCAGCAGCCTGGGGTTACACTATGGCTACACCTTC. It encodes CASSLGLHYGYTF.

The chain uses TRBV19 and TRBJ2-7; 9 bases are a match to TRBD1. Germline V gene lookup returns CDR1 LNHDA and CDR2 SQIVND (reference sequence). V lost 6 bases, J lost 3 bases, and 6 bases stayed unmatched. The CDR3 is made up of 14 amino acids. The CDR3 DNA is TGTGCCAGTAGATCCCGGGACAGGGACTACGAGCAGTACTTC. Its translation is CASRSRDRDYEQYF.

The J gene is TRBJ2-7, the V gene TRBV7-3; perhaps D is TRBD1 or TRBD2 (5 bases each). Germline V gene lookup returns CDR1 SGHTA and CDR2 FQGTGA. Trimming pared 5 bases from V and 2 bases from J, leaving 13 bases between. The CDR3 covers 14 residues. The CDR3 here is CASSPPGAPYEQYF. CDR3 DNA: TGTGCCAGCAGCCCCCCCGGGGCCCCCTACGAGCAGTACTTC.

The chain uses TRBV19 and TRBJ1-2, with D possibly TRBD1 on 5 matching bases. Trimming stripped 5 bases from V and 4 bases from J, with 11 bases between. Germline-derived CDR1 and CDR2 are LNHDA and SQIVND (reference sequence). CDR3 length: 13 amino acids. The DNA for the CDR3 is TGTGCCAGTAGTGGGGGGTTCGTCTATGGCTACACCTTC. It specifies CASSGGFVYGYTF.

The gene calls are TRBV4-3 and TRBJ2-2; D is ambiguous. V lost 1 base, J lost 2 bases, and 5 bases lay in between. CDR3 length: 14 residues. From germline, CDR1 is LGHNA and CDR2 YSLEER. The CDR3 protein is CASSQGLNTGELFF. The CDR3 DNA reads TGCGCCAGCAGCCAAGGCCTTAACACCGGGGAGCTGTTTTTT.

The J gene is TRBJ1-2, the V gene TRBV12-3 or TRBV12-4; 7 nucleotides line up with TRBD1. Trimming took 6 bases from V and 4 from J; bases not matched to a gene: 5. The CDR3 length is 13 residues. The CDR3 region is CASSHRQGYGYTF. DNA for the CDR3: TGTGCCAGCAGCCACAGACAGGGCTATGGCTACACCTTC.

The rearrangement joins TRBV7-8 to TRBJ2-7; 8 bases match TRBD1. V dropped 5 bases and J dropped 3; count of bases not matched to a gene: 3. This CDR3 has 13 residues. Germline-derived CDR1 and CDR2 are SGHVS and FQNEAQ. The CDR3 here is CASSEGQVYEQYF. CDR3 DNA: TGTGCCAGCAGCGAGGGACAGGTCTACGAGCAGTACTTC.

The chain employs TRBV23-1 and TRBJ1-5; D not resolved. TRBV23-1 is recorded as an ORF, its role being uncertain. Trimming took off 2 bases at V and 0 bases at J, with 14 bases between the two ends. This CDR3 has 17 amino acids. The CDR3 coding sequence is TGCGCCAGCAGTCAACGACCTAGGATCCCTAGCAATCAGCCCCAGCATTTT. Protein product: CASSQRPRIPSNQPQHF.

The J gene is TRBJ1-4, the V gene TRBV5-1; the match to TRBD1 covers 9 bases. CDR1 is SGHRS and CDR2 is YFSETQ in the germline V gene. There are 17 residues in the CDR3. V dropped 4 bases and J dropped 3; count of bases not matched to a gene: 10. DNA for the CDR3: TGCGCCAGCAGCAACCCCGGGACAGGGAAGGCTAATGAAAAACTGTTTTTT. Translating it yields CASSNPGTGKANEKLFF.

The rearrangement uses TRBV25-1 and TRBJ1-1; D perhaps matches TRBD1 (6 bases). The CDR3 is made up of 13 amino acids. From germline, CDR1 is MGHDK and CDR2 SYGVNS. The ends were cut back, 2 bases at V and 5 bases at J, with 9 bases in the middle. CDR3 region: CASSETGLTEAFF. The CDR3, as DNA: TGTGCCAGCAGTGAAACAGGGTTAACTGAAGCTTTCTTT.

The CDR3 DNA reads TGCGCCAGCAGAAATCCTCTGGAGGGAAACAATGAGCAGTTCTTC. It encodes CASRNPLEGNNEQFF. The genes are TRBV4-1 and TRBJ2-1; weak D call: TRBD2 (6 bases). The CDR3 covers 15 residues. CDR1 and CDR2 (germline): MGHRA, YSYEKL. The V and J ends lost 6 bases and 5 bases respectively, with 17 bases between them.

The rearrangement links TRBV19 to TRBJ1-3; unclear D gene. This CDR3 is 14 amino acids long. CDR1 is LNHDA and CDR2 is SQIVND in the germline V gene (reference sequence). V was clipped by 3 bases and J by 0 bases, with 6 bases between them. The CDR3 DNA reads as TGTGCCAGTAGTATCTCCGACTCTGGAAACACCATATATTTT. The encoded protein is CASSISDSGNTIYF.

The chain recombines TRBV4-3 with TRBJ1-5; 9 nucleotides line up with TRBD1. CDR3 length: 16 amino acids. V was pared by 0 bases and J by 3 bases, with 3 bases of the junction left unmatched. Germline CDR1 LGHNA, CDR2 YSLEER. The CDR3 spells CASSQDRTGANQPQHF. The CDR3 nucleotides read TGCGCCAGCAGCCAAGATAGGACAGGGGCCAATCAGCCCCAGCATTTT.

This clone was seen just once. The chain's CDR3 is CASSIELRYGYTF. Here the CDR3 DNA reads TGTGCCAGTAGTATTGAACTGCGCTATGGCTACACCTTC. This sequence joins TRBV19 and TRBJ1-2; D is ambiguous. There are 13 residues in the CDR3. Trimming shortened V by 3 bases and J by 4 bases, and 9 bases separated the two germline ends. Per the germline V gene, CDR1 is LNHDA and CDR2 is SQIVND (reference sequence).